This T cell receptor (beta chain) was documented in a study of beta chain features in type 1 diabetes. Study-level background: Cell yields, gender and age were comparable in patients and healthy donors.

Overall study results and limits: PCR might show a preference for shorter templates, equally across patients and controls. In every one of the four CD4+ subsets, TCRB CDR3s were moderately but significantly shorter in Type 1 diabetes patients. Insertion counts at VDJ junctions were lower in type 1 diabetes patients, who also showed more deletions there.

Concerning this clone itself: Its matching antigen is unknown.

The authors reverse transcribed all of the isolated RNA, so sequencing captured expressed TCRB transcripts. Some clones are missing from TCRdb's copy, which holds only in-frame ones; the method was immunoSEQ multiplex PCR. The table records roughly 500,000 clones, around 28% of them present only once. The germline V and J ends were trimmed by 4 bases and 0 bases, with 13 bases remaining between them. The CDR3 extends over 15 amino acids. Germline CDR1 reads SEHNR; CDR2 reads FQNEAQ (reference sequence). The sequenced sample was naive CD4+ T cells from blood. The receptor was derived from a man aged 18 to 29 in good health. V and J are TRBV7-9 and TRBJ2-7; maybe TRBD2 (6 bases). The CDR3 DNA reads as TGTGCCAGCAGCTCACTAGCCTTCAGCTCCTACGAGCAGTACTTC. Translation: CASSSLAFSSYEQYF.